These 22 T cell receptor beta chains were all obtained from the same sample, sequenced in a study of metastatic and nonmetastatic thyroid tumors. With MiXCR, TCRdb called clones anew from the PCR reads. This table has just under 45,000 clones, under 4% appearing once. Thyroid surgery was performed in patients who had received no treatment beforehand. Sequenced material: blood. Receptors originate from a female donor with papillary thyroid cancer or a benign thyroid nodule (not recorded which). Some clones in this sample may be carry-over from other donors' samples.

This clone was recorded a few times. The chain has TRBV5-1 and TRBJ1-1; D is undetermined. The germline CDR1 and CDR2 sequences are SGHRS and YFSETQ. The CDR3 covers 15 residues. The V end was cut by 0 bases, the J end by 1 base, with 10 bases between. CDR3 sequence reads: CASSLAARSNTEAFF. The CDR3 coding sequence is TGCGCCAGCAGCTTGGCCGCCAGGTCGAACACTGAAGCTTTCTTT.

Turning to this clone: The junction departs from germline at one end; a sequencing error may be responsible. V usage is TRBV9 and J usage is TRBJ2-2; D gene unclear. Germline loops: CDR1 SGDLS, CDR2 YYNGEE. This CDR3 has 17 amino acids. In DNA, the CDR3 is TGTGCCAGCAGCGAGGCGGCTTGGAGCACGGGCACCGTGGAGCTTTTTTTT. Amino acids: CASSEAAWSTGTVELFF.

A few counts support this clone. The chain uses TRBV7-3 and TRBJ2-1; 7 positions agree with TRBD1. The V segment lost 2 bases and the J segment 2 bases; nucleotides outside the gene matches: 3. CDR1 is SGHTA, CDR2 FQGTGA, per germline. The CDR3 has 15 residues. The CDR3 DNA sequence: TGTGCCAGCAGCTTAGACGACAGGGCCTACAATGAGCAGTTCTTC. It encodes CASSLDDRAYNEQFF. Full variable domain (missing parts from reference TRBV7-3 and TRBJ2-1): GAGVSQTPSNKVTEKGKYVELRCDPISGHTALYWYRQSLGQGPEFLIYFQGTGAADDSGLPNDRFFAVRPEGSVSTLKIQRTERGDSAVYLCASSLDDRAYNEQFFGPGTRLTVL.

This clone was recorded many times. CDR3 DNA sequence: TGTGCCAGCTCACCAAGTTCACCGGGAGGCAACACTGAAGCTTTCTTT. Translating gives CASSPSSPGGNTEAFF. The V call is TRBV18, the J call TRBJ1-1, with unresolved D. The V gene's germline CDR1 is KGHSH and CDR2 LQKENI. V was pared by 2 bases and J by 2 bases, with 15 bases between. The CDR3 has 16 residues.

This clone was seen many times. This rearrangement joins TRBV12-3 or TRBV12-4 to TRBJ2-1; D tentatively reads TRBD1 or TRBD2 (5 bases each). The CDR3 extends over 15 amino acids. V gave up 3 bases and J gave up 7 bases, with 16 bases separating them. The CDR3 region is CASSLGDGAWNEQFF. The CDR3 DNA follows: TGTGCCAGCAGTTTGGGGGACGGGGCGTGGAATGAGCAGTTCTTC.

This clone has ten or more counts. This chain links TRBV12-3 or TRBV12-4 with TRBJ1-3; 7 bases fit TRBD1. With V trimmed by 6 bases and J by 4 bases, 6 bases remained unmatched. CDR3 length: 14 amino acids. CDR3 residues: CASSSDREGNTIYF. The DNA of the CDR3 is TGTGCCAGCAGCTCCGACAGGGAAGGAAACACCATATATTTT.

This clone was recorded a few times. CDR3 amino acids: CASSLSRGGGYTF. The CDR3 coding sequence is TGTGCCAGCAGTTTGTCCAGGGGTGGCGGCTACACCTTC. This chain connects TRBV12-3 or TRBV12-4 to TRBJ1-2, with a tentative D call TRBD1 (6 bases). The CDR3 has 13 amino acids. The germline V and J ends were trimmed by 3 bases and 8 bases, with 13 bases remaining between them.

The sample holds a few counts of this clone. The chain carries TRBV11-2 and TRBJ1-5; perhaps TRBD1 as D (5 bases). This CDR3 contains 12 residues. CDR1 and CDR2 from the germline V gene are SGHAT and FQNNGV. Between the trimmed V and J ends, which lost 6 bases and 9 bases, there was a span of 12 bases. In nucleotides, the CDR3 is TGTGCCAGCAGTTTGGGGGGATTGCCCCAGCATTTT. Its translation: CASSLGGLPQHF.

This clone has ten or more counts. V usage is TRBV11-2 and J usage is TRBJ1-4, with D maybe TRBD1 (5 bases). The V and J ends lost 2 bases and 8 bases respectively, with 9 bases between them. Germline lookup yields CDR1 SGHAT and CDR2 FQNNGV. The CDR3 consists of 13 residues. CDR3 in amino acids: CASSLPGTEKLFF. In DNA form, the CDR3 reads TGTGCCAGCAGCTTACCGGGGACCGAAAAACTGTTTTTT.

There are many counts of this clone. J is TRBJ2-5 and V is TRBV9; tentative D call: TRBD2 (7 bases). Germline CDR1 reads SGDLS; CDR2 reads YYNGEE. This CDR3 is built from 15 residues. V lost 3 bases and J lost 2, with 14 bases in between. Written as DNA, the CDR3 is TGTGCCAGCAGCGCGAGGGGGGGGCGACAAGAGACCCAGTACTTC. This encodes CASSARGGRQETQYF.

This clone was observed a few times. The chain carries TRBV6-2 or TRBV6-3 and TRBJ1-5; D unresolved. CDR1 is MNHEY and CDR2 is SVGEGT in the germline V gene. This CDR3 has 13 residues. Trimming stripped 6 bases from V and 4 bases from J, with 10 bases between. The CDR3 spells CASSWQRNQPQHF. For the CDR3, the DNA is TGTGCCAGCAGCTGGCAACGAAATCAGCCCCAGCATTTT.

This clone was seen a handful of times. The chain links TRBV19 to TRBJ1-1; D unclear. CDR1 LNHDA and CDR2 SQIVND come from the germline V gene (reference sequence). The length of the CDR3 is 15 residues. V was shortened by 5 bases and J by 5 bases, with 18 bases between the two germline ends. The DNA for the CDR3 is TGTGCCAGTAGTCCCCGTCCCTTCCTGAGGACTGAAGCTTTCTTT. Translated: CASSPRPFLRTEAFF.

This clone was observed at least ten times. V usage is TRBV5-1 and J usage is TRBJ2-7, with 10 nucleotides matching TRBD2. V trimming: 0 bases; J trimming: 13 bases; junction bases outside the gene matches: 19. The CDR3 has 17 residues. Germline V gene data show CDR1 as SGHRS and CDR2 as YFSETQ. Here the CDR3 DNA reads TGCGCCAGCAGCTTGGTGCCTGTTGATCAAGCGGGAGGGACTAATTACTTC. It is translated as CASSLVPVDQAGGTNYF.

The CDR3 region has the DNA TGTGCCAGCGAAAGCAAAGGTTCCGGGGAGCTGTTTTTT. It codes for CASESKGSGELFF. The rearrangement uses TRBV6-1 and TRBJ2-2, with D uncertain. The CDR3 runs to 13 residues. The V end was cut by 8 bases, the J end by 6 bases, with 13 bases between. Germline V gene sequence: CDR1 MNHNS, CDR2 SASEGT.

This clone came up many times. V gene TRBV6-4 combines with J gene TRBJ1-1; no definite D call. The CDR3 totals 13 residues. With 3 bases removed from V and 8 bases from J, the gap between germline ends came to 13 bases. Germline V gene lookup returns CDR1 MRHNA and CDR2 SNTAGT. The CDR3 reads CASSENPGWEAFF. CDR3 nucleotides: TGTGCCAGCAGTGAAAATCCGGGTTGGGAAGCTTTCTTT.

V is TRBV20-1 and J is TRBJ2-1; a weak D match, TRBD1 (5 bases). The germline V gene has CDR1 DFQATT and CDR2 SNEGSKA (reference sequence). The CDR3 sequence is 12 residues long. DNA for the CDR3: TGCAGAGGGGCCAACAACTACAATGAGCAGTTCTTC. This encodes CRGANNYNEQFF.

This clone is labeled as medium-sized. J is TRBJ1-5 and V is TRBV20-1; D unclear. The CDR3 extends over 14 amino acids. The V and J ends lost 1 base and 0 bases respectively, with 7 bases between them. Germline-derived CDR1 and CDR2 are DFQATT and SNEGSKA (reference sequence). The CDR3 bases are TGCAGTGCTAGAGTTGGGAATAGCAATCAGCCCCAGCATTTT. It specifies CSARVGNSNQPQHF.

Sample share makes this clone medium-sized. The chain recombines TRBV20-1 with TRBJ2-1, with 13 positions matching TRBD2. The CDR3 is 19 amino acids. The ends lost 0 bases at V and 4 bases at J; junction bases unmatched: 12. Germline V lookup: CDR1 DFQATT, CDR2 SNEGSKA (reference sequence). The CDR3 loop is CSARDQGTSGVPGYNEQFF. As DNA, the CDR3 is TGCAGTGCTAGAGATCAGGGGACTAGCGGGGTCCCTGGGTACAATGAGCAGTTCTTC.

In this sample, this clone turned up many times. J is TRBJ1-3 and V is TRBV14, with D tentatively TRBD1 (5 bases). CDR3 length equals 13 residues. Germline-derived CDR1 and CDR2 are SGHDN and FVKESK. With 4 bases removed from V and 2 bases from J, the gap between germline ends came to 6 bases. CDR3 DNA sequence: TGTGCCAGCAGCCGGGGCACTGGAAACACCATATATTTT. Its translation: CASSRGTGNTIYF.

The genes are TRBV28 and TRBJ2-1; the D is unclear. The CDR3 contains 12 residues. V dropped 8 bases and J dropped 8 bases, with 13 bases sitting between them. Germline assignment: CDR1 MDHEN and CDR2 SYDVKM. The CDR3 is CASGLMGYEQFF. CDR3 nucleotides: TGTGCCAGCGGCCTGATGGGGTATGAGCAGTTCTTC.

This clone has at least ten counts. This sequence joins TRBV7-8 and TRBJ1-1; D gene uncertain. The germline CDR1 and CDR2 sequences are SGHVS and FQNEAQ. V lost 2 bases and J lost 0, with 4 bases in between. The CDR3 sequence is 13 residues long. The CDR3 region has the DNA TGTGCCAGCAGCTTAAAGGTGAACACTGAAGCTTTCTTT. Protein sequence: CASSLKVNTEAFF.

This clone was observed a few times. The rearrangement links TRBV10-3 to TRBJ2-7; 7 positions match TRBD2. The J segment lost 3 bases and the V segment lost 4 bases, leaving 6 bases of the junction unmatched. Germline assignment: CDR1 ENHRY and CDR2 SYGVKD. The CDR3 extends over 14 amino acids. This CDR3 reads CAISAGGWDYEQYF. CDR3 coding DNA: TGTGCCATCAGTGCCGGGGGGTGGGACTACGAGCAGTACTTC.